This TCR beta chain was recovered during a study of identical twins (dated by TCRdb to about 2016). Concerning the study at large: The study deep-sequenced TCR alpha and beta repertoires from monozygotic twins, unrelated adults of various ages and cord blood to test whether fetal clonotypes persist. Replicate twin experiments were performed at different times using different library preparation protocols to rule out contamination.

All donors were healthy Caucasians. Using Miltenyi CD45RO+ enrichment and human naive T-cell isolation kits, memory (CD45RO+) and naive T cells were isolated from PBMC. Libraries were built with 5' RACE. Sequenced on an Illumina HiSeq 2000. Template switching introduced a universal primer binding site; the final cDNA contained a unique molecular identifier, enabling accurate counting of TCR cDNA molecules. Specific primers in the conserved constant-segment region were used to synthesize first-strand cDNA for TCR alpha and beta chains. To control for contamination, each cDNA library was double barcoded with a SMART-Mk sample barcode plus Illumina barcodes. TruSeq adapter sequences, together with Illumina sample barcodes, were added in two successive PCR steps. The TCR alpha and beta cDNA libraries were sequenced on the Illumina HiSeq platform using custom primers. Under the source paper's analysis protocol: Unique molecular identifiers were extracted from raw reads with MiGEC, and CDR3 positions were determined with MiXCR. Recombination models were inferred per individual with the repgenHMM and IGoR tools using an EM algorithm. The tcR package in R was used for shared clonotype analysis, with sharing normalized by the product of cloneset sizes. Out-of-frame nonproductive sequences were analyzed to study raw recombination free of thymic and clonal selection effects. TCRdb reanalyzed the raw reads on its own, using fastp at Q25 for trimming and MiXCR for clone calling, and kept in-frame beta chains. Records with the same CDR3 protein are collapsed into one entry carrying the most frequent genes and DNA. TCRdb, not the original authors, processed these V and J calls. The sample records 150,000 or so distinct CDR3 sequences, approximately 4% of which are singletons. The ten largest clones add up to 7.5% to 8.5% of the sample.

Findings and caveats that apply to the study as a whole: Compared with coincidental sharing between unrelated individuals, out-of-frame TCR alpha sequences shared between twins had an excess of sequences with low generation probability. Excess twin sharing in beta out-of-frame sequences was weaker because fewer shared sequences lowered the signal-to-noise ratio. Conclusions relied on cross-sectional statistical analysis, since the same donors could not be followed over many years. Fewer insertions were carried by abundant cord blood beta clonotypes, a similar but weaker trend appeared in young adult naive repertoires, and no such trend appeared in memory repertoires. Recombination models systematically underestimated out-of-frame TCR alpha sharing in monozygotic twins but agreed with sharing between unrelated individuals. Invariant T cells such as MAIT and iNKT could partly confound zero-insertion analyses, though diverse VJ usage argued against this for most clonotypes.

This clonotype appeared many times. Its antigen is unknown. There are no base qualities to consult, and no much larger clone falls within one base. V trim: 4 bases; J trim: 4 bases; unmatched bases: 10. There are 16 amino acids in the CDR3, from cysteine to phenylalanine inclusive. CDR3 DNA is the only sequence kept; it has 48 bases, read in frame from the first base. The germline V gene encodes CDR1 SGHRS and CDR2 YFSETQ. Sequenced sample: memory T cells sorted from blood. The label giving this sample's cell subset or site can be read as: CD45RO+ enriched T cells. The clonotype was recovered from a man younger than 35 in good health. The sequence joins TRBV5-1 to TRBJ2-2; 7 central bases correspond to TRBD2. At the DNA level, the sequence is TGCGCCAGCAGCCCTGCCAGCGGGACTGGCACCGGGGAGCTGTTTTTT. The encoded protein is CASSPASGTGTGELFF.